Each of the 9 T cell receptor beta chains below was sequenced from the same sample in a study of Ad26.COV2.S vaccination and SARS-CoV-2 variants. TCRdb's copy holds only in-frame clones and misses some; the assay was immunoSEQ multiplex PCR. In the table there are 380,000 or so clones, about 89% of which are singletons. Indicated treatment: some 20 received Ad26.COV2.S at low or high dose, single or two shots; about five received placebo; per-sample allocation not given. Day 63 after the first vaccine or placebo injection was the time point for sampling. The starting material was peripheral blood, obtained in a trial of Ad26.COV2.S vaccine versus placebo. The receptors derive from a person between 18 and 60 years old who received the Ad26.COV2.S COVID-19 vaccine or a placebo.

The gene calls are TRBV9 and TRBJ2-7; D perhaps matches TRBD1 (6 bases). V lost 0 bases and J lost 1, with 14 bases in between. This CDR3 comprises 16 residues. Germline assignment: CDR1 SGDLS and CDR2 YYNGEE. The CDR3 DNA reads TGTGCCAGCAGCGTAGAAGGGGGAGCTAGTTCCTACGAGCAGTACTTC. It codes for CASSVEGGASSYEQYF.

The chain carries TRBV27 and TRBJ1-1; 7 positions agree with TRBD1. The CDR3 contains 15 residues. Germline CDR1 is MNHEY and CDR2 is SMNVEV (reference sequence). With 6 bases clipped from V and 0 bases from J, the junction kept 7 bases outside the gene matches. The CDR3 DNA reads TGTGCCAGCAGCCACAGGGGTGCGGTGAACACTGAAGCTTTCTTT. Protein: CASSHRGAVNTEAFF.

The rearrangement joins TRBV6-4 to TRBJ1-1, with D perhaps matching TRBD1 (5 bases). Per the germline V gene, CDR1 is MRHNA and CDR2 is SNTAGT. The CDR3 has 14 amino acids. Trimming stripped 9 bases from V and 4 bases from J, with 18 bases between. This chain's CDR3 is CASKLTGGSTEAFF. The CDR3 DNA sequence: TGTGCCAGTAAATTAACGGGGGGGAGCACTGAAGCTTTCTTT.

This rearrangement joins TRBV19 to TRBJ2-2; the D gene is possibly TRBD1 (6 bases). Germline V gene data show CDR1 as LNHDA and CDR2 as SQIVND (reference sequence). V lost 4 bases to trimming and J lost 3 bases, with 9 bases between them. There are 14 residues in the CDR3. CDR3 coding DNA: TGTGCCAGTAGTACTAACAGGGACACCGGGGAGCTGTTTTTT. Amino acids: CASSTNRDTGELFF. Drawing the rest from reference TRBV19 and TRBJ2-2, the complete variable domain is DGGITQSPKYLFRKEGQNVTLSCEQNLNHDAMYWYRQDPGQGLRLIYYSQIVNDFQKGDIAEGYSVSREKKESFPLTVTSAQKNPTAFYLCASSTNRDTGELFFGEGSRLTVL.

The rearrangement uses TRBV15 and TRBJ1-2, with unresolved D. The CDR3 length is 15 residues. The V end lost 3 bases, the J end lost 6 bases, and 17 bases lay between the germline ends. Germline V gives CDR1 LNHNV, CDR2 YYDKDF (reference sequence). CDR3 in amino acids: CATSSLPVRMDGYTF. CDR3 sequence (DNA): TGTGCCACCAGCAGTCTTCCGGTACGGATGGATGGCTACACCTTC.

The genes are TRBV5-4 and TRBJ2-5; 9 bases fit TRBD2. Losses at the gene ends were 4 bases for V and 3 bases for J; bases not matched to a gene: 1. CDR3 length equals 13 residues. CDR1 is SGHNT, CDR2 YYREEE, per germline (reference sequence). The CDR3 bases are TGTGCCAGCAGCATAGCGGGAGAAGAGACCCAGTACTTC. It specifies CASSIAGEETQYF.

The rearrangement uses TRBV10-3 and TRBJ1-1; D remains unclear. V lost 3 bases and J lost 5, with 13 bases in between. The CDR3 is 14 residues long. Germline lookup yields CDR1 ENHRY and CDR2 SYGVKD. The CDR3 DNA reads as TGTGCCATCAGTGAAGGGCGGCGGCCGACTGAAGCTTTCTTT. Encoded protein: CAISEGRRPTEAFF.

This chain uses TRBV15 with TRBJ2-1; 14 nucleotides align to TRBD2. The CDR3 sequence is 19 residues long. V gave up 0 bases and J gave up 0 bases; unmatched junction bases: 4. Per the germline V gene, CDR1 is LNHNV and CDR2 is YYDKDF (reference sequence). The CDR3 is CATSRDRLAGGSSYNEQFF. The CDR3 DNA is TGTGCCACCAGCAGAGATCGACTAGCGGGGGGGAGCTCCTACAATGAGCAGTTCTTC. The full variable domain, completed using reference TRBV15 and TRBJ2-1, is DAMVIQNPRYQVTQFGKPVTLSCSQTLNHNVMYWYQQKSSQAPKLLFHYYDKDFNNEADTPDNFQSRRPNTSFCFLDIRSPGLGDTAMYLCATSRDRLAGGSSYNEQFFGPGTRLTVL.

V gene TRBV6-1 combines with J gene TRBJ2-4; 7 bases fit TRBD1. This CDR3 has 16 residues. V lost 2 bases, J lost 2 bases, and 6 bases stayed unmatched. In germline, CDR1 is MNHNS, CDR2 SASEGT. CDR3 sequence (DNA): TGTGCCAGCAGTGAATGGCGAGGGGGCTCCAAAAACATTCAGTACTTC. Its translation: CASSEWRGGSKNIQYF.